The clone carrying this T cell receptor (beta chain) was counted once. Its antigen is as yet unknown. Trimming cost V 3 bases and J 2 bases, with 11 bases left between them. Germline V gene lookup returns CDR1 GTSNPN and CDR2 SVGIG (reference sequence). The CDR3 is made up of 14 amino acids. Profiled with immunoSEQ multiplex PCR; TCRdb holds only in-frame clones, not every one. The profile shows about half a million clones, approximately 90% of them singletons. The sample belongs to a study of Ad26.COV2.S vaccination and SARS-CoV-2 variants. Study background: Dosing was one shot or two shots 56 days apart.

The treatment denotes: 19 received Ad26.COV2.S at low or high dose, single or two shots; 5 received placebo; per-sample allocation not given. It was on day 63 after the first vaccine or placebo injection that samples were taken. Findings of the study overall: Breadth and depth estimates from TCRs may understate total T cell responses.

Material: peripheral blood, obtained in a trial of Ad26.COV2.S vaccine versus placebo. The clonotype was recovered from a person between 18 and 65 years old who received the Ad26.COV2.S COVID-19 vaccine or a placebo. The gene calls are TRBV30 and TRBJ1-3; D is unresolved. Here the CDR3 DNA reads TGTGCCTGGAGAAAGATGGGTGCTGGAAACACCATATATTTT. This codes for CAWRKMGAGNTIYF.